In its sample, the clone carrying this T cell receptor beta chain was seen once. The germline V and J ends were trimmed by 3 bases and 6 bases, with 14 bases remaining between them. The germline V gene has CDR1 LNHDA and CDR2 SQIVND (reference sequence). The CDR3 consists of 15 residues. These data are taken from a study of blood T cell repertoires in COVID-19. Background on the study: The origin of the acute and convalescent COVID-19 samples was the United States, Italy and Spain. PBMCs, B-cell-depleted T cells, or T cells were the source of the cDNA or gDNA that made up the material.

Original handling: Estimated nucleated cell counts came from reference gene primer amplification. TCRdb keeps only in-frame clones here, not all; method: immunoSEQ multiplex PCR. For V, J and clone size, that table is used; D and trimming come from the DNA. This sample has around 140,000 clones, with about 80% found just once. This receptor was taken from a man between 65 and 80 years old who had recovered from COVID-19. Sequenced input: peripheral blood. The chain has TRBV19 and TRBJ1-4; a possible D gene is TRBD1 (5 bases). The CDR3 sequence: CASSMEGQGYEKLFF. The CDR3 coding sequence is TGTGCCAGTAGTATGGAAGGGCAGGGCTATGAAAAACTGTTTTTT.